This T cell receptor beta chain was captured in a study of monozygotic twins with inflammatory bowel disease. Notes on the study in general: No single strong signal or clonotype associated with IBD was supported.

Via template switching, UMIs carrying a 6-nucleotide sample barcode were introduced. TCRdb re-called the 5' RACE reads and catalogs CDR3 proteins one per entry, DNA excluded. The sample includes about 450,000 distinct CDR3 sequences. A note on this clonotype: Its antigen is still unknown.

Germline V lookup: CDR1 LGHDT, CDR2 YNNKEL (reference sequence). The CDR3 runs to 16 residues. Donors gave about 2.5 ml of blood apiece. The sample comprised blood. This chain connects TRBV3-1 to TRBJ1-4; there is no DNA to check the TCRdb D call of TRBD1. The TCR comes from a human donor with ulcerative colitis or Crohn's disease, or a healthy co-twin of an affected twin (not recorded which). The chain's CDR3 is CASSQRSQGPNEKLFF.